This is a list of T cell receptor beta chains from one sample in a study of CD8 T cells in ankylosing spondylitis. TCRdb processed the 5' RACE reads anew with MiXCR; each CDR3 protein has one entry. This table holds some 700,000 distinct CDR3 sequences, roughly 20% found once. Sequencing was done on a sample of blood, either unsorted or a sorted T cell fraction (not recorded which). The receptors come from a male donor with ankylosing spondylitis. Both conserved end residues are part of each CDR3. The order of the fields is J gene, V gene, CDR3 protein.

J gene: TRBJ2-3; V gene: TRBV7-8; CDR3 protein: CASRAEWQGITDTQYF
J gene: TRBJ1-3; V gene: TRBV4-1; CDR3 protein: CASSQPNRGPSGNTIYF
J gene: TRBJ2-2; V gene: TRBV12-3/TRBV12-4; CDR3 protein: CASSLWRSAGELFF
J gene: TRBJ1-4; V gene: TRBV12-3/TRBV12-4; CDR3 protein: CASSLLRSFEKLFF
J gene: TRBJ2-1; V gene: TRBV29-1; CDR3 protein: CSVDGASYNEQFF
J gene: TRBJ2-1; V gene: TRBV4-2; CDR3 protein: CASSPPPGQVYNEQFF
J gene: TRBJ2-3; V gene: TRBV5-1; CDR3 protein: CASSSGTLSTDTQYF
J gene: TRBJ2-3; V gene: TRBV5-1; CDR3 protein: CASSQLPTSTDTQYF
J gene: TRBJ2-7; V gene: TRBV5-1; CDR3 protein: CASSLAGIEGEQYF
J gene: TRBJ1-3; V gene: TRBV19; CDR3 protein: CASSMTPSSGNTIYF
J gene: TRBJ2-3; V gene: TRBV12-3/TRBV12-4; CDR3 protein: CASSGTIGDTQYF
J gene: TRBJ1-1; V gene: TRBV5-1; CDR3 protein: CASSSIEGTEAFF
J gene: TRBJ2-1; V gene: TRBV20-1; CDR3 protein: CSAITPSVVYNEQFF
J gene: TRBJ2-1; V gene: TRBV7-9; CDR3 protein: CASSTLRDRGNEQFF
J gene: TRBJ2-1; V gene: TRBV7-3; CDR3 protein: CASSLNPSSYNEQFF
J gene: TRBJ2-4; V gene: TRBV6-2/TRBV6-3; CDR3 protein: CASSPGGTAKNIQYF
J gene: TRBJ1-5; V gene: TRBV12-3/TRBV12-4; CDR3 protein: CASSTRQGGRQPQHF
J gene: TRBJ1-4; V gene: TRBV5-6; CDR3 protein: CASSRTGGMDEKLFF
J gene: TRBJ1-2; V gene: TRBV3-1; CDR3 protein: CASSRGGWTANYGYTF
J gene: TRBJ1-2; V gene: TRBV4-2; CDR3 protein: CASSQEQTGESYGYTF
J gene: TRBJ2-5; V gene: TRBV12-3/TRBV12-4; CDR3 protein: CASSLGSGGADQETQYF
J gene: TRBJ2-1; V gene: TRBV4-2; CDR3 protein: CASSQVYAGGTYNEQFF
J gene: TRBJ1-2; V gene: TRBV7-6; CDR3 protein: CASSLTGGDLREGYTF
J gene: TRBJ2-5; V gene: TRBV29-1; CDR3 protein: CSVVWETQYF
J gene: TRBJ2-7; V gene: TRBV6-5; CDR3 protein: CASSYRDGSYEQYF
J gene: TRBJ2-7; V gene: TRBV6-2/TRBV6-3; CDR3 protein: CASGQSYEQYF
J gene: TRBJ2-7; V gene: TRBV25-1; CDR3 protein: CASSELIEAAAEQYF
J gene: TRBJ2-2; V gene: TRBV13; CDR3 protein: CASSLRPPQGANGELFF
J gene: TRBJ1-1; V gene: TRBV5-6; CDR3 protein: CASSLLSGSNTEAFF
J gene: TRBJ2-5; V gene: TRBV28; CDR3 protein: CASSPSGRPLETQYF
J gene: TRBJ1-2; V gene: TRBV28; CDR3 protein: CASRNEVYGYTF
J gene: TRBJ2-5; V gene: TRBV12-3/TRBV12-4; CDR3 protein: CASSFYVAAQETQYF
J gene: TRBJ2-5; V gene: TRBV7-9; CDR3 protein: CASSLEQRQYF
J gene: TRBJ2-7; V gene: TRBV6-1; CDR3 protein: CASSRPAPGAENEQYF
J gene: TRBJ2-1; V gene: TRBV9; CDR3 protein: CASSGGGGARGNEQFF
J gene: TRBJ1-2; V gene: TRBV5-5; CDR3 protein: CASATGGGGGYTF
J gene: TRBJ2-3; V gene: TRBV10-3; CDR3 protein: CAIQREAGDTQYF